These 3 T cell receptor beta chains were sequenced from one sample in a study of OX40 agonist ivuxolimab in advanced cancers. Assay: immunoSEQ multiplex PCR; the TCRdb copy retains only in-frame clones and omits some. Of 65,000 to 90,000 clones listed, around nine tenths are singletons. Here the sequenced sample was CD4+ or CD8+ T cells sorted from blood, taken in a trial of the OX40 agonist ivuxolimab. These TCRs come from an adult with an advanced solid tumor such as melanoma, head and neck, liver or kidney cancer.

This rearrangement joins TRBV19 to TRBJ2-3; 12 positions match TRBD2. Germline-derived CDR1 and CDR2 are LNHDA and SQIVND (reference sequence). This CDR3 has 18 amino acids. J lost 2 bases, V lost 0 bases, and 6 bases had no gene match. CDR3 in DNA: TGTGCCAGTAGTATAGAGGGAGGACTAGCGGGGTCCACAGATACGCAGTATTTT. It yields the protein CASSIEGGLAGSTDTQYF.

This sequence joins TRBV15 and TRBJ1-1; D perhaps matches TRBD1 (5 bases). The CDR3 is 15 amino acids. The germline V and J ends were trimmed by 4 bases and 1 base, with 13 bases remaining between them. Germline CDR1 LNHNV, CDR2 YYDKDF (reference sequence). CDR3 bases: TGTGCCACCAGCACCCGTCCTAGGGGGAACACTGAAGCTTTCTTT. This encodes CATSTRPRGNTEAFF.

CDR3 coding DNA: TGTGCCAGCAGTGAACCGCCGTCCGGGACAGGGCCTGAAAAACTGTTTTTT. Translated, it gives CASSEPPSGTGPEKLFF. The rearrangement uses TRBV25-1 and TRBJ1-4, with 9 bases matching TRBD1. The V gene's germline CDR1 is MGHDK and CDR2 SYGVNS. V shed 2 bases and J 7 bases; nucleotides not matched to a gene: 11. The length of the CDR3 is 17 residues.